Presented here are 9 T cell receptor beta chains from one specimen sequenced in a study of blood T cell repertoires in COVID-19. The data were produced by immunoSEQ multiplex PCR, yet TCRdb's version contains in-frame clones alone and is incomplete. The table includes about 20,000 clones, around 92% detected once. Sequencing was performed on peripheral blood. Every receptor here comes from a human donor in a cohort sampled during active COVID-19.

This sequence joins TRBV4-1 and TRBJ1-3; D remains ambiguous. The CDR3 consists of 15 residues. V lost 0 bases and J lost 0, with 6 bases in between. Germline V gene data show CDR1 as MGHRA and CDR2 as YSYEKL. CDR3 loop: CASSQDSSSGNTIYF. In nucleotides, the CDR3 is TGCGCCAGCAGCCAAGACTCGAGCTCTGGAAACACCATATATTTT.

The CDR3 loop is CASSRSSPLHF. The CDR3 DNA follows: TGTGCCAGCAGCCGGAGTTCACCCCTCCACTTT. The J gene is TRBJ1-6, the V gene TRBV28; no definite D call. The V gene's germline CDR1 is MDHEN and CDR2 SYDVKM. Trimming pared 6 bases from V and 9 bases from J, leaving 6 bases between. The CDR3 extends over 11 amino acids.

The chain employs TRBV7-2 and TRBJ2-5; the D is unclear. Trimming cost V 0 bases and J 6 bases, with 8 bases left between them. CDR3 length: 13 residues. Germline loops: CDR1 SGHTA, CDR2 FQGNSA. The CDR3 sequence: CASSLAQTKTQYF. CDR3 in DNA: TGTGCCAGCAGCTTAGCACAGACGAAGACCCAGTACTTC.

This chain uses TRBV19 with TRBJ2-3, with D possibly being TRBD1 (6 bases). V was pared by 1 base and J by 4 bases, with 21 bases between. Germline-derived CDR1 and CDR2 are LNHDA and SQIVND (reference sequence). The CDR3 is 18 residues long. This CDR3 is CASSIAGPQGRVPDTQYF. As DNA, the CDR3 is TGTGCCAGTAGTATAGCAGGACCCCAGGGGCGCGTCCCAGATACGCAGTATTTT.

The rearrangement joins TRBV5-8 to TRBJ1-2, with TRBD1 identical over 8 bases. In germline, CDR1 is SGHTS, CDR2 YDEGEE. V lost 4 bases, J lost 3 bases, and 2 bases stayed unmatched. The CDR3 consists of 13 residues. This CDR3 is CASSMDRDYGYTF. The CDR3 coding sequence is TGTGCCAGCAGCATGGACAGGGACTATGGCTACACCTTC. Looking up the rest from reference TRBV5-8 and TRBJ1-2 gives the full variable domain: EAGVTQSPTHLIKTRGQQATLRCSPISGHTSVYWYQQALGLGLQFLLWYDEGEERNRGNFPPRFSGRQFPNYSSELNVNALELEDSALYLCASSMDRDYGYTFGSGTRLTVV.

V usage is TRBV30 and J usage is TRBJ2-1; the D call may be TRBD1 or TRBD2 (5 bases each). Germline CDR1 and CDR2: GTSNPN and SVGIG (reference sequence). CDR3 length: 9 residues. The CDR3 is CALGPEQFF. Written as DNA, the CDR3 is TGTGCTTTGGGACCGGAGCAGTTCTTC.

This chain uses TRBV7-2 with TRBJ2-7; TRBD2 matches 9 bases. V gave up 5 bases and J gave up 0 bases; unmatched junction bases: 5. The length of the CDR3 is 15 residues. Germline V CDR1 and CDR2: SGHTA, FQGNSA. The CDR3 here is CASSPSGILSYEQYF. The DNA for the CDR3 is TGTGCCAGCAGCCCTAGCGGGATCCTCTCCTACGAGCAGTACTTC.

The rearrangement links TRBV10-3 to TRBJ1-1, with TRBD1 matching 8 bases. With V trimmed by 2 bases and J by 6 bases, 5 bases remained unmatched. This CDR3 is built from 14 residues. CDR1 is ENHRY and CDR2 is SYGVKD in the germline V gene. This CDR3 is CAISEGQGRAEAFF. Written as DNA, the CDR3 is TGTGCCATCAGTGAGGGACAGGGCAGGGCTGAAGCTTTCTTT.

V is TRBV28 and J is TRBJ2-1; D is undetermined. Trimming removed 3 bases at V and 0 bases at J, with 6 bases between. Germline loops: CDR1 MDHEN, CDR2 SYDVKM. CDR3 length equals 14 residues. The CDR3 DNA is TGTGCCAGCAGTTTGCAGAACTCCTACAATGAGCAGTTCTTC. This sequence encodes CASSLQNSYNEQFF.